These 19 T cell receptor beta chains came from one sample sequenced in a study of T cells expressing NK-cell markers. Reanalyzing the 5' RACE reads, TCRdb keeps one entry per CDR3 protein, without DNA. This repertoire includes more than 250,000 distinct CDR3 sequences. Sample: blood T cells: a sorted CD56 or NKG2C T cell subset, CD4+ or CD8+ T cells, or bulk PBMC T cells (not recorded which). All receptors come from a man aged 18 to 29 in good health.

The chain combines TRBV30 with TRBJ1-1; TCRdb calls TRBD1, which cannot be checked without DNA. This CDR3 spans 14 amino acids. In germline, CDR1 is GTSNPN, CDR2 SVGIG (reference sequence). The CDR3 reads CAWKTGPMNTEAFF.

The CDR3 here is CASSTKGRSGANVLTF. The V call is TRBV14, the J call TRBJ2-6. CDR1 is SGHDN, CDR2 FVKESK, per germline. The CDR3 is 16 residues long.

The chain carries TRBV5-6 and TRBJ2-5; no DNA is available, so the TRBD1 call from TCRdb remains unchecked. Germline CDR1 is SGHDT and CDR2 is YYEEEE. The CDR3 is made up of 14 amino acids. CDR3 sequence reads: CASSLYGSRETQYF.

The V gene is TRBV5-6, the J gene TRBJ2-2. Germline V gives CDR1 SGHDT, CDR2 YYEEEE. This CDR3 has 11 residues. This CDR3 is CASIGAGELFF.

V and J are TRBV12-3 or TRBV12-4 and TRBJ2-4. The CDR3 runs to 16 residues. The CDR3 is CASRRDVPLAKNIQYF.

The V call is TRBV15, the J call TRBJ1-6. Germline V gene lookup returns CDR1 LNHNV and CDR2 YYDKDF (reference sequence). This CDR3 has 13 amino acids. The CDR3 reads CATSRDRVWTLHF. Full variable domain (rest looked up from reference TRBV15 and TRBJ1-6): DAMVIQNPRYQVTQFGKPVTLSCSQTLNHNVMYWYQQKSSQAPKLLFHYYDKDFNNEADTPDNFQSRRPNTSFCFLDIRSPGLGDTAMYLCATSRDRVWTLHFGNGTRLTVT.

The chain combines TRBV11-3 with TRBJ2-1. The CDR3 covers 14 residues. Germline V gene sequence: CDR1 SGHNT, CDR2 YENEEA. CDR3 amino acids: CASSLDVPRNEQFF.

CDR3 amino acids: CASSLGGKGEQFF. This chain joins TRBV7-3 and TRBJ2-1; TCRdb returns TRBD1, unconfirmable since there is no DNA. Germline CDR1 reads SGHTA; CDR2 reads FQGTGA. The length of the CDR3 is 13 residues. Combining the CDR3 with reference TRBV7-3 and TRBJ2-1 gives the whole variable domain GAGVSQTPSNKVTEKGKYVELRCDPISGHTALYWYRQSLGQGPEFLIYFQGTGAADDSGLPNDRFFAVRPEGSVSTLKIQRTERGDSAVYLCASSLGGKGEQFFGPGTRLTVL.

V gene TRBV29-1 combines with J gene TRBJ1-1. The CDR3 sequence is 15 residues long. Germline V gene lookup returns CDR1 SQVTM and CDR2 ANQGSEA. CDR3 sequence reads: CSVRLLLVLETEAFF.

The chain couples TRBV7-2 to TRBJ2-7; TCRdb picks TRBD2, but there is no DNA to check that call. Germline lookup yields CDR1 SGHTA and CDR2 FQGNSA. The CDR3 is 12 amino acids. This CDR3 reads CASSFPGSEQYF.

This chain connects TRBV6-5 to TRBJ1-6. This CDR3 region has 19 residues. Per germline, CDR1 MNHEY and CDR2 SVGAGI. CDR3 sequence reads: CASSYSSDRGSSYNSPLHF.

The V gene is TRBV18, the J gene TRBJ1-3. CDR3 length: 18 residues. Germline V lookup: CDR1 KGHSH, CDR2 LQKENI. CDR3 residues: CASSPRSGGGSSGNTIYF.

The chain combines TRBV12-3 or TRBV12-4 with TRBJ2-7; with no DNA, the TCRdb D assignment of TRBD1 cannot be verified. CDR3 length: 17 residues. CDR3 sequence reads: CASSLAPGRPGSYEQYF.

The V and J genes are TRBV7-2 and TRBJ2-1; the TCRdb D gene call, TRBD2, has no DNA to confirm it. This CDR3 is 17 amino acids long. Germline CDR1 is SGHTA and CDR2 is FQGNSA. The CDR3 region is CASSLATSGSSYNEQFF.

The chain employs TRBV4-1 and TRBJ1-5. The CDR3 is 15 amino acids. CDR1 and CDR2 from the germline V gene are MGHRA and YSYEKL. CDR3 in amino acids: CASSQEGATNQPQHF.

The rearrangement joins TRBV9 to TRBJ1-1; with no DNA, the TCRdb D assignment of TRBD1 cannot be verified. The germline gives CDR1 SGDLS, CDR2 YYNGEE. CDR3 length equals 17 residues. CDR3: CASSVDTGGAMNTEAFF.

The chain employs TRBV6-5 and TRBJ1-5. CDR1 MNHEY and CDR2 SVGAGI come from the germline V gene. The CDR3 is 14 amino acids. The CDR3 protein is CASSSDVMGQPQHF.

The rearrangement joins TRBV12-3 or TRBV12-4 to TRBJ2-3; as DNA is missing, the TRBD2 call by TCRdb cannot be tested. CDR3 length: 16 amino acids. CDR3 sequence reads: CASSLVRAVITDTQYF.

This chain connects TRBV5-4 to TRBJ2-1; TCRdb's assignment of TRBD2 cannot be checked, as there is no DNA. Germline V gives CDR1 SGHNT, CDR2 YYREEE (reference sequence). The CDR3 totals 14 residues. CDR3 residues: CASSLGLAANEQFF.